The present TCR beta chain was sequenced within a study of T cells in women clearing cervical HPV infection. As for the study in general: Cases were women with histologically confirmed HPV16-related CIN3 or worse, including 2 invasive cancers.

Details on this clone: The CDR3 extends 3 residues past the end of the read, so its final part is completed from the germline J gene.

The repertoire was sequenced with immunoSEQ multiplex PCR; TCRdb's copy has only in-frame clones and lacks some. The listing records around 31,000 clones. CDR3 size: 15 residues. Trimming removed 8 bases from V and 4 bases from J, with 20 bases in between. Germline CDR1 is KGHSH and CDR2 is LQKENI. Material: blood buffy coat. The genes are TRBV18 and TRBJ1-2; possible D gene TRBD1, 6 bases. This TCR was recovered from a woman aged 18 to 69 with a cervical HPV16 infection that either progressed to CIN3+ or cleared (not recorded which). CDR3 DNA, as far as it was read: TGTGCCAGCCGCATAACAGGGCAAGGAAGCTATGGC. It yields the protein CASRITGQGSYG. The whole CDR3 is CASRITGQGSYGYTF.